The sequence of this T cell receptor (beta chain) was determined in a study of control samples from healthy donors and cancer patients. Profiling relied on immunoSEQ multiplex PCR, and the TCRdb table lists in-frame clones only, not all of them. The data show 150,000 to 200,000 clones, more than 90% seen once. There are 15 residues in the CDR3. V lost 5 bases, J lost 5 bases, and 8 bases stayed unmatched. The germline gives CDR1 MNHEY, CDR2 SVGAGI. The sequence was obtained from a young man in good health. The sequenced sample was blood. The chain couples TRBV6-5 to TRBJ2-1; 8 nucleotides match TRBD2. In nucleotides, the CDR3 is TGTGCCAGCAGTCCAGGACTAGCTAGGAACAATGAGCAGTTCTTC. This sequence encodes CASSPGLARNNEQFF.